The sample holds a few counts of the clone carrying this TCR beta chain. This specimen comes from a study of T-cell reconstitution after alpha-beta-depleted transplantation in children. V lost 1 base, J lost 10 bases, and 8 bases lay in between. The CDR3 contains 11 residues. Germline CDR1 MGHDK, CDR2 SYGVNS. Preparing the TCRbeta library involved the use of unique molecular identifiers. TCRdb re-called the PCR reads with MiXCR, one entry per CDR3 protein. This table holds about 370,000 distinct CDR3 sequences, about a fifth found once. Sequenced material: PBMCs from the stem cell graft donor, taken from the stem cell graft. The TCR was taken from a human donor who donated a stem cell graft to a child with acute myeloid leukemia. The chain joins TRBV25-1 to TRBJ2-7; weak D call: TRBD1 (6 bases). CDR3 nucleotide sequence: TGTGCCAGCAGTGAATCAGGGGCACAGTACTTC. This codes for CASSESGAQYF.